Listed here are 19 T cell receptor beta chains from one sample, sequenced in a study of cytomegalovirus exposure and HLA in healthy donors. The method was immunoSEQ multiplex PCR; TCRdb's version includes in-frame clones alone and lacks a portion of them. The sample includes some 120,000 clones, about 91% of them seen just once. Material for sequencing was PBMCs. All receptors derive from a woman aged 18-29 years in good health and CMV-seronegative.

CDR3 coding DNA: TGTGCCAGCAGTGAAGCATTATTTCGCACAGATACGCAGTATTTT. Residues: CASSEALFRTDTQYF. The J gene is TRBJ2-3, the V gene TRBV2; no reliable D call. Trimming shortened V by 0 bases and J by 1 base, and 8 bases separated the two germline ends. Germline V lookup: CDR1 SNHLY, CDR2 FYNNEI. The CDR3 length is 15 residues.

The V gene is TRBV28, the J gene TRBJ2-3; 8 bases match TRBD1. The germline V gene encodes CDR1 MDHEN and CDR2 SYDVKM. The junction had 5 bases not matched to a gene; V was cut back by 2 bases and J by 1 base. The CDR3 consists of 16 residues. CDR3 nucleotides: TGTGCCAGCAGTTTAGGCAGGGGGCGTCGCACAGATACGCAGTATTTT. This gives the protein CASSLGRGRRTDTQYF.

The CDR3 DNA follows: TGTGCCAGCAGCCTACAGGGCGGCTATGGCTACACCTTC. Protein product: CASSLQGGYGYTF. The V and J genes are TRBV5-6 and TRBJ1-2; weak D call: TRBD1 (6 bases). CDR1 and CDR2 from the germline V gene are SGHDT and YYEEEE. The CDR3 length is 13 residues. V was shortened by 4 bases and J by 4 bases, with 11 bases between the two germline ends.

The chain carries TRBV10-3 and TRBJ2-7, with TRBD1 as a possible D gene (6 bases). CDR3 length: 15 residues. Germline assignment: CDR1 ENHRY and CDR2 SYGVKD. V dropped 6 bases and J dropped 1 base, with 16 bases sitting between them. The CDR3, as DNA: TGTGCCATCAGCGTACAGGGAGATCGTTCCTACGAGCAGTACTTC. Translating it yields CAISVQGDRSYEQYF.

CDR3 protein: CASRNRGQGEEKLFF. CDR3 DNA sequence: TGTGCCAGTAGAAACAGGGGGCAGGGGGAAGAAAAACTGTTTTTT. The V gene is TRBV19, the J gene TRBJ1-4; the match to TRBD1 covers 9 bases. Germline V gene sequence: CDR1 LNHDA, CDR2 SQIVND (reference sequence). The V and J ends lost 6 bases and 8 bases, in that order; junction bases with no gene match: 10. The CDR3 has 15 amino acids.

The V gene is TRBV29-1, the J gene TRBJ1-1; a possible D gene is TRBD1 (5 bases). The CDR3 totals 13 residues. Trimming removed 7 bases at V and 1 base at J, with 13 bases between. Per germline, CDR1 SQVTM and CDR2 ANQGSEA. The CDR3 here is CSALRGGNTEAFF. For the CDR3, the DNA is TGCAGCGCCCTTAGGGGTGGGAACACTGAAGCTTTCTTT.

The rearrangement uses TRBV11-2 and TRBJ2-5; TRBD2 aligns across 11 bases. Germline values: CDR1 SGHAT, CDR2 FQNNGV. V was pared by 8 bases and J by 3 bases, with 8 bases of the junction left unmatched. There are 15 residues in the CDR3. The CDR3 loop is CASSPGSGREETQYF. The CDR3 coding sequence is TGTGCCAGCTCCCCGGGTAGCGGGAGGGAAGAGACCCAGTACTTC.

The chain joins TRBV10-3 to TRBJ1-1, with D tentatively TRBD1 (5 bases). This CDR3 contains 13 residues. Looked up from germline, CDR1 is ENHRY and CDR2 is SYGVKD. V lost 0 bases to trimming and J lost 4 bases, with 6 bases between them. CDR3 coding DNA: TGTGCCATCAGTGAGTCCCAGGGCACTGAAGCTTTCTTT. This gives the protein CAISESQGTEAFF.

The rearrangement uses TRBV5-4 and TRBJ2-1, with 11 bases that match TRBD1. V shed 3 bases and J 6 bases; nucleotides not matched to a gene: 2. Germline CDR1 is SGHNT and CDR2 is YYREEE (reference sequence). The CDR3 covers 14 residues. Here the CDR3 DNA reads TGTGCCAGCAGCTCCGGGACAGGGGGCAATGAGCAGTTCTTC. Its translation: CASSSGTGGNEQFF.

The chain joins TRBV28 to TRBJ1-5, with unresolved D. The CDR3 is made up of 12 amino acids. Germline CDR1 reads MDHEN; CDR2 reads SYDVKM. V was clipped by 3 bases and J by 4 bases, with 4 bases between them. The CDR3 protein is CASSFPNQPQHF. The CDR3 DNA reads as TGTGCCAGCAGTTTTCCGAATCAGCCCCAGCATTTT.

The chain is built from TRBV28 and TRBJ2-3; 8 bases align to TRBD2. Looked up from germline, CDR1 is MDHEN and CDR2 is SYDVKM. J was trimmed by 0 bases and V by 6 bases; bases with no gene match: 8. The CDR3 covers 16 residues. CDR3 sequence (DNA): TGTGCCAGCAGACCCCATAGCGGGACTAGCACAGATACGCAGTATTTT. It specifies CASRPHSGTSTDTQYF.

The chain employs TRBV29-1 and TRBJ1-1, with 9 bases lining up with TRBD1. CDR3 length: 12 amino acids. Unmatched junction bases numbered 6, after V lost 6 bases and J lost 7 bases. CDR1 SQVTM and CDR2 ANQGSEA come from the germline V gene. CDR3 DNA sequence: TGCAGCGTCTCGGGACAGGGCCTTGAAGCTTTCTTT. Its protein product is CSVSGQGLEAFF.

The genes are TRBV7-9 and TRBJ2-5, with D possibly TRBD1 on 6 matching bases. The V end lost 5 bases, the J end lost 1 base, and 14 bases lay between the germline ends. The CDR3 totals 15 residues. Germline assignment: CDR1 SEHNR and CDR2 FQNEAQ (reference sequence). CDR3 DNA: TGTGCCAGCAGCAGTGGACAGACCCTCCAAGAGACCCAGTACTTC. Residues: CASSSGQTLQETQYF. The whole variable domain, filled in from reference TRBV7-9 and TRBJ2-5, reads DTGVSQNPRHKITKRGQNVTFRCDPISEHNRLYWYRQTLGQGPEFLTYFQNEAQLEKSRLLSDRFSAERPKGSFSTLEIQRTEQGDSAMYLCASSSGQTLQETQYFGPGTRLLVL.

V usage is TRBV7-2 and J usage is TRBJ2-5, with a tentative D call TRBD2 (5 bases). Trimming pared 5 bases from V and 13 bases from J, leaving 11 bases between. The CDR3 extends over 10 amino acids. The germline V gene has CDR1 SGHTA and CDR2 FQGNSA. The CDR3 nucleotides read TGTGCCAGCAGCGCCGGAGGCCCGTACTTC. This codes for CASSAGGPYF.

V usage is TRBV13 and J usage is TRBJ1-1, with a possible D match to TRBD1 (5 bases). CDR1 is PRHDT, CDR2 FYEKMQ, per germline (reference sequence). The ends were cut back, 6 bases at V and 0 bases at J, with 14 bases in the middle. The CDR3 covers 15 residues. The CDR3 DNA reads TGTGCCAGCAGTTTCCCTGCGGGGGTGAACACTGAAGCTTTCTTT. This gives the protein CASSFPAGVNTEAFF.

V and J are TRBV27 and TRBJ2-1, with a possible D match to TRBD2 (6 bases). The CDR3 loop spans 16 amino acids. The germline V gene encodes CDR1 MNHEY and CDR2 SMNVEV (reference sequence). Trimming removed 0 bases from V and 7 bases from J, with 16 bases in between. The CDR3 reads CASSLSGNGGWNEQFF. Here the CDR3 DNA reads TGTGCCAGCAGTTTATCGGGGAATGGGGGGTGGAATGAGCAGTTCTTC.

The V call is TRBV19, the J call TRBJ1-5, with 10 bases lining up with TRBD1. The V gene's germline CDR1 is LNHDA and CDR2 SQIVND (reference sequence). The trim removed 3 bases at V and 6 bases at J, leaving 5 bases unmatched. The CDR3 is 15 residues long. The CDR3 is CASSIGTGVGQPQHF. The CDR3 DNA reads TGTGCCAGTAGTATTGGGACAGGGGTCGGTCAGCCCCAGCATTTT.

The CDR3 DNA reads TGTGCCAGCAGAGACAGGGAGAATTCACCCCTCCACTTT. Its protein product is CASRDRENSPLHF. This chain joins TRBV6-6 and TRBJ1-6, with 7 nucleotides matching TRBD1. Trimming removed 6 bases from V and 7 bases from J; junction bases left unmatched: 3. Germline CDR1 reads MNHNY; CDR2 reads SVGAGI (reference sequence). The CDR3 consists of 13 residues.

The rearrangement uses TRBV6-6 and TRBJ2-7; TRBD1 might be the D (6 bases). Trimming left V 2 bases short and J 7 bases short, with 21 bases between. The germline V gene encodes CDR1 MNHNY and CDR2 SVGAGI (reference sequence). The CDR3 sequence is 16 residues long. CDR3 sequence reads: CASSYDKGTPIWEQYV. The CDR3 DNA reads TGTGCCAGCAGTTACGATAAAGGGACACCCATTTGGGAGCAGTACGTC.